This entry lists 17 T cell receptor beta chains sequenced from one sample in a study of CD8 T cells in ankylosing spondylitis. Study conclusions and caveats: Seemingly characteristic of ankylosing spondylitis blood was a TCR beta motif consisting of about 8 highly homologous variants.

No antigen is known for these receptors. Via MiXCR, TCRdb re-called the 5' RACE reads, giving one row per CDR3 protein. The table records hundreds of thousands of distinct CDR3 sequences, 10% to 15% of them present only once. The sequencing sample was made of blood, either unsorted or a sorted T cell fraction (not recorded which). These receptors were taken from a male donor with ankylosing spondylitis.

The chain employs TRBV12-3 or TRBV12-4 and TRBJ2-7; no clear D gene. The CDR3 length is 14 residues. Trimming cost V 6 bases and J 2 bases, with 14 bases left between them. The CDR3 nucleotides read TGTGCCAGCAGGACGGAGCTACCCCCCTACGAGCAGTACTTC. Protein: CASRTELPPYEQYF.

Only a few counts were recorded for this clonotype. DNA for the CDR3: TGTGCCAGCAGCTTAGGGGGGACAGGCCCCGTTGGCACCTTC. Its protein product is CASSLGGTGPVGTF. This chain connects TRBV7-2 to TRBJ1-2; 8 positions match TRBD1. The V and J ends lost 1 base and 13 bases, in that order; junction bases with no gene match: 11. Germline CDR1 is SGHTA and CDR2 is FQGNSA. This CDR3 comprises 14 residues.

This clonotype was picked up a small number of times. The CDR3 nucleotides read TGCAGTGCTAGAGATCTAGGAGGGTCTGGGGCCAACGTCCTGACTTTC. Protein product: CSARDLGGSGANVLTF. The chain couples TRBV20-1 to TRBJ2-6; possible D gene TRBD2, 6 bases. Deletions cut 0 bases from V and 1 base from J, with 10 bases between. The CDR3 has 16 amino acids. CDR1 is DFQATT, CDR2 SNEGSKA, per germline (reference sequence).

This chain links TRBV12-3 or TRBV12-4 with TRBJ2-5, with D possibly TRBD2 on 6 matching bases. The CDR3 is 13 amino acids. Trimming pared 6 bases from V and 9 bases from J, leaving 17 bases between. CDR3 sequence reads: CASSPPSGWAQYF. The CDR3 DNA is TGTGCCAGCAGCCCGCCCAGCGGGTGGGCCCAGTACTTC.

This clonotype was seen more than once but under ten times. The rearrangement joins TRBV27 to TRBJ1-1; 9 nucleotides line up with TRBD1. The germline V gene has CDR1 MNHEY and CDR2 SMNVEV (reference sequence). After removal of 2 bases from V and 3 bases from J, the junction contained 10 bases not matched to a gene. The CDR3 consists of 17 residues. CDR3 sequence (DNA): TGTGCCAGCAGTTTAGTTACAGGGGGCGGAGAGGACACTGAAGCTTTCTTT. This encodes CASSLVTGGGEDTEAFF.

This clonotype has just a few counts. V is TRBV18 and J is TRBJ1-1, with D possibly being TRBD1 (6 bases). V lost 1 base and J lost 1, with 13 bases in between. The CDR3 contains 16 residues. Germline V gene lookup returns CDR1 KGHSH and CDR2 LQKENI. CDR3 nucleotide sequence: TGTGCCAGCTCACCACTGAACCCGGGGGCGAACACTGAAGCTTTCTTT. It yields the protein CASSPLNPGANTEAFF.

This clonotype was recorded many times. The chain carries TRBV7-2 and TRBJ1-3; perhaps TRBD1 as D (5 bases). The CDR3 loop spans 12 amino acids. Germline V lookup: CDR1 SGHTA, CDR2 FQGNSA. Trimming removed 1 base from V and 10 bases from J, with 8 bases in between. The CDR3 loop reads CASSLGRETIYF. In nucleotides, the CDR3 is TGTGCCAGCAGCTTAGGCAGGGAAACCATATATTTT.

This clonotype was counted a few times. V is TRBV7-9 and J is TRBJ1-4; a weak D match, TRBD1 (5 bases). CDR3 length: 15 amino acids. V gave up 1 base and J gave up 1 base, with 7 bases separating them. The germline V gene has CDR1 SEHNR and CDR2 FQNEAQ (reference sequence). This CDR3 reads CASSLGRVTNEKLFF. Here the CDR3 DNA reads TGTGCCAGCAGCTTAGGCAGGGTAACTAATGAAAAACTGTTTTTT. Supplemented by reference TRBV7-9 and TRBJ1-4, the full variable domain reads DTGVSQNPRHKITKRGQNVTFRCDPISEHNRLYWYRQTLGQGPEFLTYFQNEAQLEKSRLLSDRFSAERPKGSFSTLEIQRTEQGDSAMYLCASSLGRVTNEKLFFGSGTQLSVL.

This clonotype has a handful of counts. CDR3 DNA: TGCGCCAGCAAGGGACTAGCGGGAGTCGAGACGCAGTATTTT. It translates to CASKGLAGVETQYF. The rearrangement joins TRBV5-1 to TRBJ2-3, with TRBD2 matching over 14 bases. This CDR3 region has 14 residues. Trimming took 6 bases from V and 9 from J; bases not matched to a gene: 6. Germline CDR1 reads SGHRS; CDR2 reads YFSETQ.

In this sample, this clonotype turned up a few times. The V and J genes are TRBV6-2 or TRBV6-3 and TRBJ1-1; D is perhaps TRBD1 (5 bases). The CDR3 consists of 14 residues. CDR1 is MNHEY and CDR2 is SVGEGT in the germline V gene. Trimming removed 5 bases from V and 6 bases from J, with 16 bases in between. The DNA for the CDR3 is TGTGCCAGCAGTAGGTATATGAGGGACCCTGAAGCTTTCTTT. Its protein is CASSRYMRDPEAFF.

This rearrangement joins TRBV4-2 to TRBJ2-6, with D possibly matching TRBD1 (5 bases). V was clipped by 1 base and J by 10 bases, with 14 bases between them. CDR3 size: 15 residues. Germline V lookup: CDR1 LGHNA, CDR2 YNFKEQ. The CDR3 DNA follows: TGTGCCAGCAGCCAAGGTCGACAGTCGGCGAACGTCCTGACTTTC. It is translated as CASSQGRQSANVLTF.

CDR3 region: CASSPQGLYVTEAFF. The CDR3 nucleotides read TGTGCCAGCAGTCCCCAGGGGCTCTACGTCACTGAAGCTTTCTTT. The chain joins TRBV6-1 to TRBJ1-1; the D gene is possibly TRBD1 (6 bases). CDR3 length: 15 residues. Germline CDR1 reads MNHNS; CDR2 reads SASEGT. Trimming pared 5 bases from V and 4 bases from J, leaving 17 bases between.

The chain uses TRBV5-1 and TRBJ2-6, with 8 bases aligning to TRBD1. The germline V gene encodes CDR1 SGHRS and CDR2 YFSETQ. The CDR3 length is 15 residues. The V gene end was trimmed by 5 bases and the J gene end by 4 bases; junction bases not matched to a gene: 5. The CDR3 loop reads CASRTGVLGANVLTF. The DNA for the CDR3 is TGCGCCAGCAGGACAGGGGTGTTGGGGGCCAACGTCCTGACTTTC.

Here the CDR3 reads CASSQSTIASNTEAFF. The CDR3 nucleotides read TGTGCCAGCAGCCAAAGCACCATAGCCTCGAACACTGAAGCTTTCTTT. The rearrangement uses TRBV4-2 and TRBJ1-1, with D unclear. V was cut by 2 bases and J by 1 base, with 14 bases left in between. The CDR3 is 16 amino acids. The germline V gene has CDR1 LGHNA and CDR2 YNFKEQ.

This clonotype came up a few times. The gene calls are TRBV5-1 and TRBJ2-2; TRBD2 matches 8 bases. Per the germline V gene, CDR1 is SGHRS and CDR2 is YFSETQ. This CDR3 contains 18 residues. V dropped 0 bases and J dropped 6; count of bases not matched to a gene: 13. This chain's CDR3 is CASSLAGTSGGLAGELFF. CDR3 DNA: TGCGCCAGCAGCTTGGCCGGCACTAGCGGAGGGCTGGCCGGGGAGCTGTTTTTT.

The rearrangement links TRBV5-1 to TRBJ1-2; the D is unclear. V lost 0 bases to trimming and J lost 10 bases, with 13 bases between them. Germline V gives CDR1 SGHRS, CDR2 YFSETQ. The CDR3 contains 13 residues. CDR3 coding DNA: TGCGCCAGCAGCTTGGATGCCCCGGGTTACTACACCTTC. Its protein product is CASSLDAPGYYTF.

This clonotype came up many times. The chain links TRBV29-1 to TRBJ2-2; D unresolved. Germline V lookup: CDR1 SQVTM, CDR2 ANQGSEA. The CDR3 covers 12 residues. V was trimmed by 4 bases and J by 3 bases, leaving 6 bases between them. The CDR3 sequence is CSVGRYTGELFF. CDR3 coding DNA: TGCAGCGTTGGTCGGTACACCGGGGAGCTGTTTTTT.